This T cell receptor beta chain was captured in a study of cytomegalovirus exposure and HLA in healthy donors. Germline lookup yields CDR1 MDHEN and CDR2 SYDVKM. V was pared by 6 bases and J by 2 bases, with 13 bases of the junction left unmatched. The CDR3 is 19 amino acids. Details on this clone: What it binds is not known.

Overall study findings and caveats: Cytomegalovirus-associated status was assigned to some 180 TCR beta chains. In vitro, a few CMV-associated chains proved specific for CMV antigens.

The method was immunoSEQ multiplex PCR; TCRdb's version includes in-frame clones alone and lacks a portion of them. Of 100,000 to 150,000 clones listed, about 88% are singletons. Sequencing used PBMCs. The chain carries TRBV28 and TRBJ2-2; TRBD2 matches at 12 bases. The TCR comes from a woman aged 18-29 years in good health and CMV-seronegative. The chain's CDR3 is CASSRLPGLAGENTGELFF. In DNA form, the CDR3 reads TGTGCCAGCAGCCGTCTTCCGGGACTAGCGGGCGAAAACACCGGGGAGCTGTTTTTT.